This passage covers 23 T cell receptor beta chains from one sample sequenced in a study of T-cell memory formation after mild COVID-19. Each CDR3 protein is one row after TCRdb ran MiXCR on the 5' RACE reads. The table lists 400,000 to 450,000 distinct CDR3 sequences, over 15% of them singletons. Sequencing was performed on PBMCs or a T cell subset sorted from them (not recorded which). These receptors originate from a man aged 18-30 years who had mild COVID-19 (a few samples of this study predate the infection). Cell type and time point are not known.

Many counts were recorded for this clonotype. The chain has TRBV12-3 or TRBV12-4 and TRBJ1-4, with D maybe TRBD1 (6 bases). The CDR3 runs 14 residues. Trimming shortened V by 3 bases and J by 8 bases, and 13 bases separated the two germline ends. The CDR3 DNA reads TGTGCCAGCAGTTTGGGTCGGGGGCGCGAAAAACTGTTTTTT. Translating gives CASSLGRGREKLFF.

J is TRBJ2-1 and V is TRBV3-1; no firm D call. The V gene's germline CDR1 is LGHDT and CDR2 YNNKEL (reference sequence). The V and J ends lost 4 bases and 0 bases respectively, with 10 bases between them. The CDR3 has 15 residues. The CDR3 DNA reads TGTGCCAGCAGCCCGACACCGAGCTCCTACAATGAGCAGTTCTTC. Translated, it gives CASSPTPSSYNEQFF.

This chain connects TRBV12-3 or TRBV12-4 to TRBJ1-1; D unclear. The CDR3 is 14 amino acids. Trimming cost V 6 bases and J 1 base, with 12 bases left between them. In DNA form, the CDR3 reads TGTGCCAGCAGAGACACCTACAAGAACACTGAAGCTTTCTTT. This encodes CASRDTYKNTEAFF.

The genes are TRBV5-1 and TRBJ2-3, with D perhaps TRBD1 (5 bases). This CDR3 is built from 16 residues. CDR1 SGHRS and CDR2 YFSETQ come from the germline V gene. Trimming stripped 4 bases from V and 1 base from J, with 16 bases between. The CDR3 is CASSVGPRDGTDTQYF. In nucleotides, the CDR3 is TGCGCCAGCAGCGTAGGTCCCAGGGATGGCACAGATACGCAGTATTTT.

V is TRBV20-1 and J is TRBJ1-3; D might be TRBD1 (5 bases). This CDR3 is built from 15 residues. Per germline, CDR1 DFQATT and CDR2 SNEGSKA (reference sequence). Trimming cost V 0 bases and J 2 bases, with 11 bases left between them. The CDR3 protein is CSARDPGRTGNTIYF. CDR3 nucleotide sequence: TGCAGTGCTAGAGATCCGGGACGGACTGGAAACACCATATATTTT.

V gene TRBV11-3 combines with J gene TRBJ2-3; 9 nucleotides match TRBD2. Germline V CDR1 and CDR2: SGHNT, YENEEA. The CDR3 is 15 residues long. Unmatched junction bases numbered 8, after V lost 5 bases and J lost 5 bases. For the CDR3, the DNA is TGTGCCAGCAGCCAGCGACTAGCGGAAATAGATACGCAGTATTTT. Its protein is CASSQRLAEIDTQYF.

This sequence joins TRBV5-4 and TRBJ2-5; the match to TRBD2 covers 8 bases. CDR3 size: 16 residues. J lost 4 bases, V lost 6 bases, and 14 bases had no gene match. CDR1 and CDR2 (germline): SGHNT, YYREEE (reference sequence). In nucleotides, the CDR3 is TGTGCCAGCATCCTGACGGGGGGGCCTTATCTAGAGACCCAGTACTTC. Protein product: CASILTGGPYLETQYF.

The chain recombines TRBV12-3 or TRBV12-4 with TRBJ2-6; D unresolved. Trimming pared 1 base from V and 0 bases from J, leaving 4 bases between. CDR3 length: 15 amino acids. Here the CDR3 DNA reads TGTGCCAGCAGTTTAGTCGTCTCTGGGGCCAACGTCCTGACTTTC. This encodes CASSLVVSGANVLTF.

The rearrangement joins TRBV28 to TRBJ1-4, with D possibly being TRBD1 (6 bases). The CDR3 is made up of 18 amino acids. V lost 1 base to trimming and J lost 0 bases, with 15 bases between them. Germline-derived CDR1 and CDR2 are MDHEN and SYDVKM. DNA for the CDR3: TGTGCCAGCAGTTTATCCGGGGGCGATAAGACAACTAATGAAAAACTGTTTTTT. Protein: CASSLSGGDKTTNEKLFF. The full variable domain, completed using reference TRBV28 and TRBJ1-4, is DVKVTQSSRYLVKRTGEKVFLECVQDMDHENMFWYRQDPGLGLRLIYFSYDVKMKEKGDIPEGYSVSREKKERFSLILESASTNQTSMYLCASSLSGGDKTTNEKLFFGSGTQLSVL.

CDR3 in amino acids: CARSTGTSEYNEQFF. The DNA of the CDR3 is TGTGCCAGAAGCACCGGGACTAGCGAGTACAATGAGCAGTTCTTC. The gene calls are TRBV5-3 and TRBJ2-1; 10 positions agree with TRBD2. TRBV5-3 is an open reading frame whose function is uncertain. V lost 4 bases, J lost 4 bases, and 5 bases stayed unmatched. The CDR3 runs to 15 residues.

The chain couples TRBV12-3 or TRBV12-4 to TRBJ1-5; possibly TRBD1 for D (5 bases). Trimming took off 3 bases at V and 2 bases at J, with 8 bases between the two ends. This CDR3 contains 14 residues. This chain's CDR3 is CASSFGARNQPQHF. The DNA for the CDR3 is TGTGCCAGCAGTTTCGGGGCCCGCAATCAGCCCCAGCATTTT.

The CDR3 sequence is CSEPWDTEAFF. DNA for the CDR3: TGCAGCGAACCCTGGGACACTGAAGCTTTCTTT. The chain employs TRBV29-1 and TRBJ1-1; no clear D gene. From germline, CDR1 is SQVTM and CDR2 ANQGSEA. V lost 7 bases and J lost 3, with 9 bases in between. The CDR3 has 11 amino acids.

The J gene is TRBJ2-1, the V gene TRBV20-1; D gene uncertain. This CDR3 is 12 amino acids long. Germline CDR1 is DFQATT and CDR2 is SNEGSKA (reference sequence). Trimming pared 6 bases from V and 1 base from J, leaving 7 bases between. CDR3 coding DNA: TGCAGTGCCCTGGGTTCCTACAATGAGCAGTTCTTC. This sequence encodes CSALGSYNEQFF.

This chain uses TRBV4-1 with TRBJ1-2; D ambiguous. Germline values: CDR1 MGHRA, CDR2 YSYEKL. The ends were cut back, 4 bases at V and 2 bases at J, with 14 bases in the middle. CDR3 length: 15 amino acids. The CDR3 spells CASSLRTLENYGYTF. The CDR3 nucleotides are TGCGCCAGCAGCCTCCGGACTCTTGAGAACTATGGCTACACCTTC.

This chain joins TRBV5-1 and TRBJ2-2; D unresolved. This CDR3 has 12 amino acids. The germline V and J ends were trimmed by 1 base and 7 bases, with 5 bases remaining between them. Germline CDR1 reads SGHRS; CDR2 reads YFSETQ. CDR3: CASSLKVGELFF. The DNA of the CDR3 is TGCGCCAGCAGCTTGAAGGTCGGGGAGCTGTTTTTT. The variable domain in full, with the rest retrieved from reference TRBV5-1 and TRBJ2-2, is KAGVTQTPRYLIKTRGQQVTLSCSPISGHRSVSWYQQTPGQGLQFLFEYFSETQRNKGNFPGRFSGRQFSNSRSEMNVSTLELGDSALYLCASSLKVGELFFGEGSRLTVL.

The chain couples TRBV29-1 to TRBJ2-3; D is possibly TRBD2 (6 bases). The V end was cut by 1 base, the J end by 2 bases, with 10 bases between. Looked up from germline, CDR1 is SQVTM and CDR2 is ANQGSEA. This CDR3 has 14 amino acids. The CDR3 spells CSVEGGGFTDTQYF. In nucleotides, the CDR3 is TGCAGCGTTGAAGGAGGAGGGTTCACAGATACGCAGTATTTT.

The chain joins TRBV18 to TRBJ2-1; 14 bases fit TRBD2. Germline assignment: CDR1 KGHSH and CDR2 LQKENI. The J segment lost 5 bases and the V segment lost 3 bases, leaving 0 bases of the junction unmatched. This CDR3 contains 15 residues. CDR3 residues: CASSPGLAGDNEQFF. DNA of the CDR3: TGTGCCAGCTCACCGGGACTAGCGGGGGACAATGAGCAGTTCTTC. Looking up the rest from reference TRBV18 and TRBJ2-1 gives the full variable domain: NAGVMQNPRHLVRRRGQEARLRCSPMKGHSHVYWYRQLPEEGLKFMVYLQKENIIDESGMPKERFSAEFPKEGPSILRIQQVVRGDSAAYFCASSPGLAGDNEQFFGPGTRLTVL.

The chain links TRBV10-3 to TRBJ2-1; the D is unclear. The germline gives CDR1 ENHRY, CDR2 SYGVKD. The CDR3 length is 15 residues. V was cut by 6 bases and J by 0 bases, with 12 bases left in between. CDR3 in DNA: TGTGCCATCAGACCCCCTCCCAGCTCCTACAATGAGCAGTTCTTC. Its protein product is CAIRPPPSSYNEQFF.

Only a few counts were recorded for this clonotype. The chain employs TRBV7-2 and TRBJ1-1; D unresolved. V was clipped by 1 base and J by 1 base, with 10 bases between them. This CDR3 spans 15 amino acids. Germline values: CDR1 SGHTA, CDR2 FQGNSA. Here the CDR3 reads CASSLDFRTNTEAFF. The CDR3 DNA reads as TGTGCCAGCAGCTTAGATTTCCGGACGAACACTGAAGCTTTCTTT.

This clonotype came up a few times. The rearrangement uses TRBV7-2 and TRBJ2-7, with a tentative D call TRBD1 (6 bases). The CDR3 is made up of 15 amino acids. Trimming left V 5 bases short and J 0 bases short, with 14 bases between. Germline CDR1 is SGHTA and CDR2 is FQGNSA. Written as DNA, the CDR3 is TGTGCCAGCAGCCCGCGCCTGACAGGCTCCTACGAGCAGTACGTC. Translating gives CASSPRLTGSYEQYV.

This chain uses TRBV4-3 with TRBJ2-5; D is ambiguous. The CDR3 is 15 amino acids. Trimming pared 0 bases from V and 2 bases from J, leaving 10 bases between. In germline, CDR1 is LGHNA, CDR2 YSLEER. The CDR3 bases are TGCGCCAGCAGCCAAGATCGGTACGGACAAGAGACCCAGTACTTC. Protein sequence: CASSQDRYGQETQYF.

The chain joins TRBV6-5 to TRBJ2-3, with D possibly called TRBD1 or TRBD2 (5 bases each). From germline, CDR1 is MNHEY and CDR2 SVGAGI. This CDR3 contains 14 residues. The ends were cut back, 4 bases at V and 2 bases at J, with 10 bases in the middle. The DNA of the CDR3 is TGTGCCAGCAGTTCATTGGGGGACACAGATACGCAGTATTTT. Translation: CASSSLGDTDTQYF.

The J gene is TRBJ2-1, the V gene TRBV11-2; D is undetermined. With 0 bases removed from V and 5 bases from J, the gap between germline ends came to 11 bases. Germline V lookup: CDR1 SGHAT, CDR2 FQNNGV. This CDR3 spans 15 amino acids. The CDR3 DNA follows: TGTGCCAGCAGCTTAGATGGCAGATTCGACAATGAGCAGTTCTTC. Translating gives CASSLDGRFDNEQFF.